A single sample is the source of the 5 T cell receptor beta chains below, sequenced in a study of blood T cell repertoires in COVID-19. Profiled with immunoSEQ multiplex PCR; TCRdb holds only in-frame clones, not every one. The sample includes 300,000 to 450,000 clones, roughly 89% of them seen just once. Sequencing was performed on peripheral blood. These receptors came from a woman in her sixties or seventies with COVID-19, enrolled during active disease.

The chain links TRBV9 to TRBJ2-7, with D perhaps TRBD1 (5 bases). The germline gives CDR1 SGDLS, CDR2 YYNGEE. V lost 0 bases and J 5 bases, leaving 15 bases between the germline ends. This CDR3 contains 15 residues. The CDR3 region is CASSVDGARPHEQYF. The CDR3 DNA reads TGTGCCAGCAGCGTAGATGGGGCCCGTCCCCACGAGCAGTACTTC.

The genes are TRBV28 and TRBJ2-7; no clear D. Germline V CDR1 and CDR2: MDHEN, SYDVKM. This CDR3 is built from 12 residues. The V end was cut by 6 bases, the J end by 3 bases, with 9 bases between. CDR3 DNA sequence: TGTGCCAGCAGCTCAAGCTTCTACGAGCAGTACTTC. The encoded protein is CASSSSFYEQYF.

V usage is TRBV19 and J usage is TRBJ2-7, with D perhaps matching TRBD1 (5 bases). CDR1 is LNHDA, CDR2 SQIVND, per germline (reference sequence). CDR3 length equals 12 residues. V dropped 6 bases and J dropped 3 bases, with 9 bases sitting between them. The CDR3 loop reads CASSSTGYEQYF. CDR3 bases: TGTGCCAGTAGCTCCACAGGCTACGAGCAGTACTTC.

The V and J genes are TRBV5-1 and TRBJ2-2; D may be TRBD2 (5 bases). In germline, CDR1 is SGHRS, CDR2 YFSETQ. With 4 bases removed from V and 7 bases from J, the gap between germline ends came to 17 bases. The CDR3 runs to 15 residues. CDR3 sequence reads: CASSPRAAAFGELFF. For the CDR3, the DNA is TGCGCCAGCAGCCCGCGGGCGGCGGCCTTCGGGGAGCTGTTTTTT.

This chain's CDR3 is CSVGRRGYYNEQFF. The CDR3 DNA is TGCAGCGTTGGGCGGAGGGGTTACTACAATGAGCAGTTCTTC. The V gene is TRBV29-1, the J gene TRBJ2-1; D may be TRBD2 (6 bases). Germline lookup yields CDR1 SQVTM and CDR2 ANQGSEA. The CDR3 is 14 residues long. Trimming stripped 4 bases from V and 3 bases from J, with 13 bases between.